This TCR beta chain stems from a study of Tregs in tolerant kidney transplant recipients (dated by TCRdb to between 2018 and 2021). With regard to the full study: Related donors were used in the transplants with nonmyeloablative bone marrow transplantation, and mixed chimerism was transient in the human trials. TCRbeta sequencing was used in the study to identify donor-specific regulatory T cells before combined kidney and bone marrow transplantation, and the identified cells were then tracked after transplant. The full study reports these points: Expanding Tregs with activated donor B cells appeared to identify the most biologically relevant and donor-specific TCRbeta repertoire. For some patients the PCR primers changed over time, which made it impossible to compare the samples from those patients at the nucleotide level. Donor-specific Treg expansion was found to exceed global Treg expansion in tolerant patients, suggesting antigen-driven rather than nonspecific expansion. The study was constrained by small patient numbers, and validation of the findings is required in larger populations and under other immunosuppression protocols. Biological reproducibility was not directly addressed, though technical replication error appeared minimal.

Genomic DNA was extracted from sorted cells with the QIAGEN DNeasy Blood and Tissue Kit for TCRbeta CDR3 sequencing. High-throughput TCRbeta CDR3 sequencing was carried out commercially through immunoSEQ, with PCR amplification with bias correction and internal controls included. In the original analysis: A unique productive TCRbeta sequence was defined by the CDR3 nucleotide sequence when primers matched, and otherwise by the CDR3 amino acid sequence together with the Vbeta and Jbeta genes. As a correction for sorting error, sequences shared between sorted populations at a frequency ratio of 2:1 or less were discarded, and the remaining shared sequences were assigned to the higher population. A sequence counted as donor-reactive if, in CFSE-low cells, the sequence had a frequency of at least 0.01% and was expanded at least 5-fold compared with unstimulated cells. Repertoire divergence was quantified by Jensen-Shannon divergence using the top 100 TCRbeta sequences ranked by frequency. For samples with multiple sequencing runs, sorting error was corrected separately for each run before the runs were pooled. The immuneACCESS repertoire file appears here via TCRdb, limited to in-frame rearrangements. These files lack a portion of the clones; in checked studies, under half of the deficit traces to unresolved V genes, and the cause of the others is not known. That table gives V, J and clone size, and the DNA gave D and trimming. The sample table records 98,000 or so clones; roughly 90% of these occur just once. Together, the top ten hold about 0.35% of the sample.

Comments on this clone: Its antigen is still unknown. Qualities for individual bases were not recorded, and no much larger clone is one base off.

V and J are truncated by 4 bases and 7 bases respectively, leaving an intervening sequence of 18 bases. Looking up the germline V gene yields CDR1 SGHRS and CDR2 YFSETQ. The CDR3 runs 16 amino acids, cysteine and phenylalanine included. The read is trimmed to its CDR3 DNA, 48 bases read in frame from base 1. The sample's time point label is to be understood as: blood sample drawn before combined kidney and bone marrow transplant. Thawed PBMCs were FACS-sorted into unstimulated Tregs (CD4+CD25+CD127-), CD4+ non-Tregs (CD4+CD25-), CD4 cells and CD8 cells. The patients were a few recipients of combined kidney and bone marrow transplants from the ITN036ST trial, and samples were available only from these trial subjects. Healthy control blood was processed to PBMCs with a Ficoll density gradient and then cryopreserved, whereas patient PBMCs were collected both before and after transplant.

The rearranged segments are TRBV5-1 and TRBJ1-6; TRBD1 is a weak D gene call, 5 bases matching. The origin of this receptor is a human donor who received a combined kidney and bone marrow transplant. The sequencing here drew on CD4+ T cells from blood, taken before the transplant. The bases read TGCGCCAGCAGCCCAACGGCCGGGGGAGGAAATTCACCCCTCCACTTT. Translated, this is CASSPTAGGGNSPLHF.